The 8 T cell receptor beta chains below come from one sample, sequenced in a study of shared clonotypes between healthy human individuals. CD8 cells regarded as naive lacked CD45RO, were positively chosen for CCR7, and omitted terminally differentiated effector memory CD45RA+ cells. Sequencing used immunoSEQ multiplex PCR; TCRdb keeps in-frame clones, though not all of them. This sample yields about 590,000 clones, of which around 95% are seen a single time; over 0.09% belongs to the top ten. What was sequenced was naive CD8+ T cells sorted from blood. These receptors all come from a woman aged 25 to 39 in good health.

The J gene is TRBJ2-3, the V gene TRBV27, with D possibly matching TRBD2 (7 bases). The ends were cut back, 6 bases at V and 4 bases at J, with 11 bases in the middle. This CDR3 comprises 13 residues. Germline CDR1 reads MNHEY; CDR2 reads SMNVEV (reference sequence). The CDR3 DNA is TGTGCCAGCAGGGGGGGGACATCAGATACGCAGTATTTT. It is translated as CASRGGTSDTQYF.

The chain combines TRBV7-9 with TRBJ2-7; D is unclear. V lost 1 base and J lost 1, with 11 bases in between. Looked up from germline, CDR1 is SEHNR and CDR2 is FQNEAQ (reference sequence). The CDR3 is 15 amino acids. In DNA, the CDR3 is TGTGCCAGCAGCTTAGGTCCTATGGGGTCCTACGAGCAGTACTTC. Protein: CASSLGPMGSYEQYF.

The gene calls are TRBV6-6 and TRBJ1-2; 9 bases fit TRBD1. V lost 10 bases and J lost 6; bases outside the gene matches: 3. The length of the CDR3 is 11 residues. Germline assignment: CDR1 MNHNY and CDR2 SVGAGI (reference sequence). The CDR3 protein is CATGQGNGYTF. The CDR3 region has the DNA TGTGCCACCGGACAGGGGAATGGCTACACCTTC.

This rearrangement joins TRBV7-8 to TRBJ1-2; D remains ambiguous. The CDR3 covers 13 residues. The V end was cut by 1 base, the J end by 6 bases, with 9 bases between. The germline CDR1 and CDR2 sequences are SGHVS and FQNEAQ. DNA of the CDR3: TGTGCCAGCAGCTTAGAGTCCGGGGATGGCTACACCTTC. It is translated as CASSLESGDGYTF.

V usage is TRBV4-1 and J usage is TRBJ2-7; D is possibly TRBD1 or TRBD2 (5 bases each). CDR3 length: 14 amino acids. Trimming took 4 bases from V and 0 from J, leaving 10 bases between them. Germline V gene sequence: CDR1 MGHRA, CDR2 YSYEKL. DNA for the CDR3: TGCGCCAGCAGCCGGGGGTTAAGCTCCTACGAGCAGTACTTC. This encodes CASSRGLSSYEQYF.

The chain uses TRBV28 and TRBJ2-7; 10 positions agree with TRBD2. This CDR3 contains 15 residues. Germline lookup yields CDR1 MDHEN and CDR2 SYDVKM. Trimming cost V 5 bases and J 6 bases; bases outside gene matches: 10. CDR3 residues: CASSPGLAKSPEQYF. Written as DNA, the CDR3 is TGTGCCAGCAGTCCGGGACTAGCGAAGAGTCCCGAGCAGTACTTC.

The rearrangement joins TRBV28 to TRBJ1-1; 7 bases agree with TRBD1. Trimming at V came to 4 bases and at J to 3 bases, leaving 5 bases not matched to a gene. The CDR3 is 14 residues long. Germline-derived CDR1 and CDR2 are MDHEN and SYDVKM. The CDR3 reads CASSWTGSYTEAFF. The CDR3 bases are TGTGCCAGCAGTTGGACAGGCTCTTACACTGAAGCTTTCTTT.

The rearrangement joins TRBV5-4 to TRBJ1-1; a weak D match, TRBD1 (5 bases). The CDR3 is made up of 14 amino acids. The V and J ends lost 2 bases and 6 bases respectively, with 14 bases between them. Germline-derived CDR1 and CDR2 are SGHNT and YYREEE (reference sequence). CDR3 nucleotide sequence: TGTGCCAGCAGCTTAGGATGGGGCAACGCTGAAGCTTTCTTT. Amino acid sequence: CASSLGWGNAEAFF.